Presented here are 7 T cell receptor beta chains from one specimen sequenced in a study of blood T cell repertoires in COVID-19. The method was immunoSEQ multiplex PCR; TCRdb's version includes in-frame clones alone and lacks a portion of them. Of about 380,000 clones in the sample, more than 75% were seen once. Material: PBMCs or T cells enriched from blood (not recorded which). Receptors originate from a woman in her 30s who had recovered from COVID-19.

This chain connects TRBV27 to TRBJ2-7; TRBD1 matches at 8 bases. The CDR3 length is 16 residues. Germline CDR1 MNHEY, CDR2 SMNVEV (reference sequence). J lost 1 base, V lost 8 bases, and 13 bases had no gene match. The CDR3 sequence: CASCSLGQASSYEQYF. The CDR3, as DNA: TGTGCCAGCTGCTCTCTGGGACAGGCCTCTTCCTACGAGCAGTACTTC.

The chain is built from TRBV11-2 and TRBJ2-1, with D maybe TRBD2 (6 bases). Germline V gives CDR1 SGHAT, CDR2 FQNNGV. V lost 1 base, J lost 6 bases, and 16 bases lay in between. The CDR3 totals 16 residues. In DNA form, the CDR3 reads TGTGCCAGCAGCTTAGGGAGGGCACGGGACTTCAATGAGCAGTTCTTC. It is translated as CASSLGRARDFNEQFF.

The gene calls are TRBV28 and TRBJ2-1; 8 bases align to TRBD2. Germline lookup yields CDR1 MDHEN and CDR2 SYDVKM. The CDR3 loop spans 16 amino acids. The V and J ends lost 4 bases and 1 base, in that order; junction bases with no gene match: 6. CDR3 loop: CASSSPGLVSYNEQFF. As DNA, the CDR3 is TGTGCCAGCAGTTCACCGGGACTAGTATCCTACAATGAGCAGTTCTTC.

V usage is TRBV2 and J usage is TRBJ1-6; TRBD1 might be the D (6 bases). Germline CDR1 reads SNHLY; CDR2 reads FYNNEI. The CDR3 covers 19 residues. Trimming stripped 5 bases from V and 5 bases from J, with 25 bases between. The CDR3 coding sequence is TGTGCCAGCAGTAGAGACAGGCCAGGGGCACTTATGAATAATTCACCCCTCCACTTT. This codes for CASSRDRPGALMNNSPLHF.

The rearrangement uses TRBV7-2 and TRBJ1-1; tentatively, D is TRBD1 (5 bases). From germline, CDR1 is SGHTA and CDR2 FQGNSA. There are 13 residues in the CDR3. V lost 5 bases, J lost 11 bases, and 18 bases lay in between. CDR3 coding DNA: TGTGCCAGCAGCAGGGTCCCGGGGGGGGACGCTTTCTTT. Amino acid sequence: CASSRVPGGDAFF.

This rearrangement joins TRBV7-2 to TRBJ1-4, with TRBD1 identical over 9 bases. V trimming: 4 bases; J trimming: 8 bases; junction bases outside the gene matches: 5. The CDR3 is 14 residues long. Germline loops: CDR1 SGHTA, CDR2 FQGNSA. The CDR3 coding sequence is TGTGCCAGCAGCTATGGACAGGGGTGGGAAAAACTGTTTTTT. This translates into CASSYGQGWEKLFF.

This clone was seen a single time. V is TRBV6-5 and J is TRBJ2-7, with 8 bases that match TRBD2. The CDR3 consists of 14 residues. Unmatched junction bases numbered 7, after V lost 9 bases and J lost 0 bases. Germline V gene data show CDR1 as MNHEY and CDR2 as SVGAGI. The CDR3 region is CASYHSGASYEQYF. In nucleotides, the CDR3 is TGTGCCAGTTATCATAGCGGGGCCTCCTACGAGCAGTACTTC.